The next 15 T cell receptor beta chains were all read from a single sample in a study of identical twins. Each CDR3 protein gets one entry after TCRdb re-called the 5' RACE reads with MiXCR. The sample carries over 600,000 distinct CDR3 sequences, 21% recorded once. The sample was also reused in another study, on T cells expressing NK-cell markers.

The specimen was PBMCs. These receptors all come from a woman in her late teens or twenties in good health.

The chain employs TRBV10-3 and TRBJ2-7, with 14 positions matching TRBD2. Trimming removed 8 bases from V and 0 bases from J; junction bases left unmatched: 12. This CDR3 contains 18 residues. Germline V gene data show CDR1 as ENHRY and CDR2 as SYGVKD. The CDR3 spells CAIGGTSGRIGSSYEQYF. CDR3 in DNA: TGTGCCATCGGGGGGACTAGCGGGAGAATCGGGAGCTCCTACGAGCAGTACTTC.

This chain connects TRBV9 to TRBJ2-3; possible D gene TRBD2, 7 bases. V lost 4 bases, J lost 7 bases, and 19 bases lay in between. This CDR3 has 15 amino acids. CDR1 is SGDLS and CDR2 is YYNGEE in the germline V gene. The CDR3 reads CASSPLRGGRNTQYF. DNA for the CDR3: TGTGCCAGCAGCCCTCTTAGGGGGGGCCGGAATACGCAGTATTTT.

The chain couples TRBV6-5 to TRBJ2-7, with TRBD2 matching 13 bases. CDR3 size: 15 residues. CDR1 and CDR2 from the germline V gene are MNHEY and SVGAGI. Losses at the gene ends were 6 bases for V and 7 bases for J; bases not matched to a gene: 9. The DNA for the CDR3 is TGTGCCAGCAGCTACGGACTAGCGGGAGTGAGTGAGCAGTACTTC. The encoded protein is CASSYGLAGVSEQYF.

This clonotype has a handful of counts. This sequence joins TRBV7-8 and TRBJ1-5; D might be TRBD1 (6 bases). The CDR3 consists of 14 residues. Germline-derived CDR1 and CDR2 are SGHVS and FQNEAQ. Trimming shortened V by 1 base and J by 5 bases, and 9 bases separated the two germline ends. This chain's CDR3 is CASSLETGYQPQHF. The CDR3 coding sequence is TGTGCCAGCAGCTTAGAGACAGGATATCAGCCCCAGCATTTT.

As DNA, the CDR3 is TGTGCCAGCAGTTTAGGATGGGTAAACACTGAAGCTTTCTTT. This translates into CASSLGWVNTEAFF. The chain links TRBV12-3 or TRBV12-4 to TRBJ1-1; no reliable D call. This CDR3 has 14 residues. V was pared by 1 base and J by 2 bases, with 8 bases between.

This clonotype has just a few counts. V gene TRBV5-1 combines with J gene TRBJ2-1, with TRBD2 identical over 8 bases. The V gene's germline CDR1 is SGHRS and CDR2 YFSETQ. With 0 bases clipped from V and 1 base from J, the junction kept 6 bases outside the gene matches. The CDR3 loop spans 17 amino acids. CDR3: CASSLGVGGVSYNEQFF. CDR3 bases: TGCGCCAGCAGCTTGGGGGTCGGGGGGGTTTCCTACAATGAGCAGTTCTTC.

This sequence joins TRBV12-3 or TRBV12-4 and TRBJ1-2; 7 nucleotides agree with TRBD1. The CDR3 has 14 amino acids. Losses at the gene ends were 2 bases for V and 4 bases for J; bases not matched to a gene: 4. The CDR3 region is CASSLRHRGYGYTF. CDR3 sequence (DNA): TGTGCCAGCAGTTTACGTCACAGGGGCTATGGCTACACCTTC.

CDR3 in DNA: TGTGCCAGCAGCTTGTATTTTGGCTACACCTTC. This translates into CASSLYFGYTF. The chain uses TRBV5-5 and TRBJ1-2; the D is unclear. The CDR3 covers 11 residues. Trimming shortened V by 1 base and J by 7 bases, and 5 bases separated the two germline ends. Germline V gene lookup returns CDR1 SGHKS and CDR2 YYEKEE (reference sequence).

This chain links TRBV15 with TRBJ2-7; D unresolved. CDR1 is LNHNV and CDR2 is YYDKDF in the germline V gene (reference sequence). Trimming stripped 4 bases from V and 0 bases from J, with 7 bases between. The CDR3 totals 13 residues. The CDR3, as DNA: TGTGCCACCAGCACCACGGGCTCCTACGAGCAGTACTTC. It is translated as CATSTTGSYEQYF.

A few counts support this clonotype. CDR3 coding DNA: TGCAGTGCCCAACGGGGGGCACAGGGTGATCAGCCCCAGCATTTT. It specifies CSAQRGAQGDQPQHF. The gene calls are TRBV20-1 and TRBJ1-5, with D perhaps matching TRBD1 (6 bases). V lost 6 bases, J lost 5 bases, and 20 bases lay in between. The CDR3 contains 15 residues. Germline CDR1 reads DFQATT; CDR2 reads SNEGSKA (reference sequence).

This clonotype was counted ten times or more. This rearrangement joins TRBV3-1 to TRBJ1-6, with 7 bases aligning to TRBD1. Germline trimming cut 2 bases from V and 10 bases from J; bases unmatched to any gene: 17. Germline V gene lookup returns CDR1 LGHDT and CDR2 YNNKEL (reference sequence). CDR3 length equals 18 residues. The CDR3 sequence is CASSQTKAVGQVVSPLHF. CDR3 coding DNA: TGTGCCAGCAGCCAAACGAAGGCGGTTGGACAGGTAGTGTCACCCCTCCACTTT.

The chain is built from TRBV7-2 and TRBJ2-7; 8 bases align to TRBD1. The CDR3 has 14 amino acids. Per germline, CDR1 SGHTA and CDR2 FQGNSA. J lost 3 bases, V lost 5 bases, and 6 bases had no gene match. CDR3 loop: CASSPQTGGYEQYF. The CDR3 nucleotides are TGTGCCAGCAGCCCCCAAACAGGGGGCTACGAGCAGTACTTC.

The genes are TRBV7-2 and TRBJ2-7; 16 nucleotides align to TRBD2. Looked up from germline, CDR1 is SGHTA and CDR2 is FQGNSA. The ends lost 2 bases at V and 4 bases at J; junction bases unmatched: 5. The length of the CDR3 is 17 residues. The CDR3 region has the DNA TGTGCCAGCAGCTTAATGGGACTAGCGGGAGGGGATTACGAGCAGTACTTC. Residues: CASSLMGLAGGDYEQYF.

V usage is TRBV29-1 and J usage is TRBJ2-1; 9 nucleotides match TRBD2. The CDR3 is made up of 15 amino acids. Per the germline V gene, CDR1 is SQVTM and CDR2 is ANQGSEA. V shed 7 bases and J 6 bases; nucleotides not matched to a gene: 13. The chain's CDR3 is CSATAGSGGGNEQFF. CDR3 DNA sequence: TGCAGCGCCACCGCTGGTAGCGGGGGCGGCAATGAGCAGTTCTTC.

With regard to this clonotype: At one of its ends the junction is not consistent with the germline gene, which may arise from a read error. As DNA, the CDR3 is TGCGCCAGCAGTCCCCTGGTCACCCGGTGCGATCAGCGCCAGCATTTT. Amino acids: CASSPLVTRCDQRQHF. This chain uses TRBV23-1 with TRBJ1-5; D gene uncertain. TRBV23-1 is identified as an open reading frame with a role that is uncertain. CDR3 length: 16 residues.